The following is a T cell receptor (beta chain) sequence with its context. The data are from a study of blood T cell repertoires in COVID-19. Whole-study context: Samples taken during acute and convalescent COVID-19 were collected in the United States, Italy and Spain. Sample material is recorded as cDNA or gDNA derived from T cells, B-cell-depleted T cells, or PBMCs.

Authors' analysis steps: Reference gene primer amplification gave estimated nucleated cell counts. Libraries were prepared by immunoSEQ multiplex PCR; TCRdb keeps only in-frame clonotypes and omits some of them. V, J and clone size are those of that table, while D and trimming were read from the DNA. The sample has 70,000 or so clones; roughly nine tenths are singletons. Trimming at V came to 11 bases and at J to 0 bases, leaving 5 bases not matched to a gene. CDR1 is MNHEY, CDR2 SVGAGI, per germline. The CDR3 contains 15 residues. The sample consisted of peripheral blood. The chain recombines TRBV6-5 with TRBJ2-1, with TRBD2 identical over 12 bases. The source of this sequence is a woman under 30 with acute or convalescent COVID-19. CDR3 DNA: TGTGCCCACTCTAGCGGGGGGGTCTCCTACAATGAGCAGTTCTTC. It is translated as CAHSSGGVSYNEQFF.